This entry lists 15 T cell receptor beta chains sequenced from one sample in a study of T cells after yellow fever vaccination. MiXCR, run by TCRdb on the 5' RACE reads, gives a single entry per CDR3 protein. The sample includes about 110,000 distinct CDR3 sequences, roughly 8.4% of them seen just once. This specimen was CD8+ T cells sorted from PBMCs, taken 45 days after the yellow fever booster vaccination. All receptors come from a man aged 25 to 40 who received the YFV17D yellow fever vaccine.

The CDR3 sequence: CASSIPHMGTGELFF. The CDR3 coding sequence is TGTGCCAGTAGTATACCGCACATGGGAACCGGGGAGCTGTTTTTT. The chain links TRBV19 to TRBJ2-2; no clear D. CDR1 and CDR2 (germline): LNHDA, SQIVND (reference sequence). The CDR3 is 15 amino acids. V gave up 2 bases and J gave up 5 bases, with 12 bases separating them.

The chain couples TRBV5-1 to TRBJ2-7; D is perhaps TRBD2 (5 bases). CDR1 is SGHRS and CDR2 is YFSETQ in the germline V gene. The V gene lost 2 bases and the J gene lost 6 bases, with 12 bases spanning the gap. CDR3 length: 13 amino acids. This chain's CDR3 is CASSFNLAAEQYF. In DNA form, the CDR3 reads TGCGCCAGCAGCTTCAACCTAGCTGCCGAGCAGTACTTC.

This clonotype has a count of ten or more. The chain carries TRBV19 and TRBJ2-1, with 10 bases that match TRBD2. After removal of 5 bases from V and 8 bases from J, the junction contained 12 bases not matched to a gene. Germline lookup yields CDR1 LNHDA and CDR2 SQIVND (reference sequence). The CDR3 spans 16 residues. The CDR3 nucleotides are TGTGCCAGTAGTTCCGTACTAGCGGGGCAGCCCGATGAGCAGTTCTTC. Protein: CASSSVLAGQPDEQFF.

This clonotype was observed at least ten times. The chain links TRBV29-1 to TRBJ2-1; D remains ambiguous. This CDR3 is 12 amino acids long. With 6 bases removed from V and 4 bases from J, the gap between germline ends came to 10 bases. Germline CDR1 SQVTM, CDR2 ANQGSEA. The CDR3 region has the DNA TGCAGCGTCCCGATAGCTTACAATGAGCAGTTCTTC. This sequence encodes CSVPIAYNEQFF.

The table lists this clonotype with many counts. The chain joins TRBV28 to TRBJ2-7; D is uncertain. CDR1 and CDR2 (germline): MDHEN, SYDVKM. Trimming pared 3 bases from V and 2 bases from J, leaving 11 bases between. This CDR3 is built from 14 residues. CDR3 in amino acids: CASSFGGTTYEQYF. The CDR3 DNA sequence: TGTGCCAGCAGTTTCGGCGGAACCACCTACGAGCAGTACTTC.

This clonotype was counted many times. The chain recombines TRBV5-1 with TRBJ2-3, with D uncertain. The germline V gene has CDR1 SGHRS and CDR2 YFSETQ. The CDR3 spans 13 residues. Trimming stripped 2 bases from V and 0 bases from J, with 4 bases between. DNA of the CDR3: TGCGCCAGCAGCTTTCATAGCACAGATACGCAGTATTTT. Translating gives CASSFHSTDTQYF.

This clonotype was detected ten times or more. The chain carries TRBV5-1 and TRBJ1-1, with D tentatively TRBD1 (5 bases). This CDR3 has 14 amino acids. CDR1 is SGHRS, CDR2 YFSETQ, per germline. Trimming stripped 4 bases from V and 5 bases from J, with 15 bases between. The CDR3 is CASSGRGGGTEAFF. Written as DNA, the CDR3 is TGCGCCAGCAGCGGACGGGGTGGGGGAACTGAAGCTTTCTTT. Based on the CDR3 plus reference TRBV5-1 and TRBJ1-1, the full variable domain is KAGVTQTPRYLIKTRGQQVTLSCSPISGHRSVSWYQQTPGQGLQFLFEYFSETQRNKGNFPGRFSGRQFSNSRSEMNVSTLELGDSALYLCASSGRGGGTEAFFGQGTRLTVV.

This clonotype was counted ten times or more. The rearrangement joins TRBV20-1 to TRBJ2-7; D possibly corresponds to TRBD2 (6 bases). V dropped 3 bases and J dropped 4 bases, with 16 bases sitting between them. CDR1 DFQATT and CDR2 SNEGSKA come from the germline V gene (reference sequence). The CDR3 is 14 residues long. CDR3 sequence: CSARDRDGRYEQYF. The CDR3 DNA sequence: TGCAGTGCTAGGGACCGGGACGGGAGATACGAGCAGTACTTC.

This clonotype has a count of ten or more. CDR3 nucleotide sequence: TGCAGCGTTGTCGCAGGGACCCCGTACAAGCAGTACTTC. Translating it yields CSVVAGTPYKQYF. V is TRBV29-1 and J is TRBJ2-7; D may match TRBD1 or TRBD2 (5 bases each). Trimming cost V 4 bases and J 8 bases, with 18 bases left between them. This CDR3 is built from 13 residues. Germline CDR1 is SQVTM and CDR2 is ANQGSEA.

The V call is TRBV6-6, the J call TRBJ2-1; D is uncertain. The CDR3 is made up of 12 amino acids. Germline V gene data show CDR1 as MNHNY and CDR2 as SVGAGI (reference sequence). V was cut by 5 bases and J by 7 bases, with 9 bases left in between. CDR3 sequence (DNA): TGTGCCAGCAGTCCTTCCCCTAATGAGCAGTTCTTC. Its protein is CASSPSPNEQFF.

This chain joins TRBV5-4 and TRBJ2-2; D uncertain. This CDR3 region has 12 residues. Trimming took 4 bases from V and 4 from J, leaving 5 bases between them. In germline, CDR1 is SGHNT, CDR2 YYREEE (reference sequence). CDR3 nucleotides: TGTGCCAGCAGCAAGACCACCGGGGAGCTGTTTTTT. Amino acids: CASSKTTGELFF.

In its sample, this clonotype was seen many times. The rearrangement links TRBV27 to TRBJ2-1; no reliable D call. Trimming cost V 4 bases and J 8 bases, with 15 bases left between them. Germline values: CDR1 MNHEY, CDR2 SMNVEV (reference sequence). This CDR3 has 14 amino acids. The CDR3: CASSYFGLDDEQFF. The CDR3 nucleotides are TGTGCCAGCAGTTATTTCGGGCTAGATGATGAGCAGTTCTTC.

The V and J genes are TRBV7-8 and TRBJ2-5; D might be TRBD1 (6 bases). In germline, CDR1 is SGHVS, CDR2 FQNEAQ. The V end was cut by 5 bases, the J end by 4 bases, with 14 bases between. The CDR3 contains 14 residues. In DNA form, the CDR3 reads TGTGCCAGCAGCCGTTTTGGGGGCCGAGAGACCCAGTACTTC. It codes for CASSRFGGRETQYF.

This clonotype was seen repeatedly, ten times or more. The chain carries TRBV7-9 and TRBJ2-7; D is ambiguous. V shed 3 bases and J shed 5 bases, with 11 bases lying between them. This CDR3 region has 13 residues. The germline V gene has CDR1 SEHNR and CDR2 FQNEAQ (reference sequence). The CDR3 DNA follows: TGTGCCAGCAGCTTTAGGCCGCAAAACGAGCAGTACTTC. Translating gives CASSFRPQNEQYF. Supplemented by reference TRBV7-9 and TRBJ2-7, the full variable domain reads DTGVSQNPRHKITKRGQNVTFRCDPISEHNRLYWYRQTLGQGPEFLTYFQNEAQLEKSRLLSDRFSAERPKGSFSTLEIQRTEQGDSAMYLCASSFRPQNEQYFGPGTRLTVT.

This clonotype has ten or more counts. The chain uses TRBV12-3 or TRBV12-4 and TRBJ2-2; 9 positions match TRBD1. Trimming removed 6 bases from V and 3 bases from J; junction bases left unmatched: 8. The CDR3 spans 16 residues. This chain's CDR3 is CASSPYRDRDTGELFF. In DNA, the CDR3 is TGTGCCAGCAGCCCTTACCGGGACAGGGACACCGGGGAGCTGTTTTTT.